This passage covers 13 T cell receptor beta chains from one sample sequenced in a study of T cell responses to AZD1222 COVID-19 vaccine. Sequencing was performed with immunoSEQ multiplex PCR; in TCRdb, only in-frame clones are kept and a portion is missing. The table shows over 150,000 clones, with 85% to 95% occurring only once. Sequenced here: peripheral blood, sampled 28 days after the second dose of the MenACWY control vaccine. These receptors originate from an adult who received the MenACWY meningococcal vaccine as a control.

This clone was counted once. The chain is built from TRBV27 and TRBJ1-6; D not resolved. The CDR3 runs 13 residues. V dropped 8 bases and J dropped 0 bases, with 5 bases sitting between them. CDR1 is MNHEY, CDR2 SMNVEV, per germline (reference sequence). The CDR3 nucleotides are TGTGCCAGCTCAAGCTCCTATAATTCACCCCTCCACTTT. Protein: CASSSSYNSPLHF.

Only one count was recorded for this clone. The chain is built from TRBV13 and TRBJ2-7; D perhaps matches TRBD2 (6 bases). Between the trimmed V and J ends, which lost 5 bases and 6 bases, there was a span of 14 bases. Germline lookup yields CDR1 PRHDT and CDR2 FYEKMQ (reference sequence). The CDR3 runs to 13 residues. The CDR3 DNA reads as TGTGCCAGCAGCGAGGAGGGGCGGGGCGAGCAGTACTTC. Translation gives CASSEEGRGEQYF.

V usage is TRBV2 and J usage is TRBJ2-3; D may correspond to TRBD1 or TRBD2 (6 bases each). This CDR3 contains 16 residues. V shed 3 bases and J shed 2 bases, with 15 bases lying between them. Per the germline V gene, CDR1 is SNHLY and CDR2 is FYNNEI. This chain's CDR3 is CASSDTGRRDTDTQYF. CDR3 DNA: TGTGCCAGCAGTGACACAGGGAGGAGGGACACAGATACGCAGTATTTT.

This clone has just one count. The chain combines TRBV28 with TRBJ1-6, with 7 bases lining up with TRBD1. Germline V gene data show CDR1 as MDHEN and CDR2 as SYDVKM. CDR3 length: 17 amino acids. The trim removed 0 bases at V and 6 bases at J, leaving 8 bases unmatched. The DNA for the CDR3 is TGTGCCAGCAGTTTATGGGAGGGGACAGCTACTAATTCACCCCTCCACTTT. Encoded protein: CASSLWEGTATNSPLHF.

This chain uses TRBV2 with TRBJ1-1; 9 bases match TRBD1. This CDR3 has 14 amino acids. Trimming at V came to 7 bases and at J to 5 bases, leaving 8 bases not matched to a gene. Germline V lookup: CDR1 SNHLY, CDR2 FYNNEI. The CDR3, as DNA: TGTGCCAGCATTTTACAGGGGGCTGGTACTGAAGCTTTCTTT. It translates to CASILQGAGTEAFF.

The V call is TRBV18, the J call TRBJ1-1, with 8 bases identical to TRBD1. Germline V gene data show CDR1 as KGHSH and CDR2 as LQKENI. V shed 4 bases, J shed 2 bases, and the junction held 3 bases outside the gene matches. The CDR3 sequence is 14 residues long. Here the CDR3 DNA reads TGTGCCAGCTCACGGGACAGGCTCAACACTGAAGCTTTCTTT. Translation gives CASSRDRLNTEAFF.

This clone has a handful of counts. This sequence joins TRBV6-2 or TRBV6-3 and TRBJ2-5; the D gene is possibly TRBD1 (6 bases). Trimming stripped 6 bases from V and 5 bases from J, with 16 bases between. The CDR3 sequence is 14 residues long. The V gene's germline CDR1 is MNHEY and CDR2 SVGEGT. CDR3 in DNA: TGTGCCAGCAGCCTAGGGGGTATTTCGGAGACCCAGTACTTC. Its translation: CASSLGGISETQYF.

This chain uses TRBV15 with TRBJ1-4; D gene ambiguous. The CDR3 extends over 13 amino acids. V shed 6 bases and J shed 5 bases, with 10 bases lying between them. Germline V CDR1 and CDR2: LNHNV, YYDKDF (reference sequence). DNA of the CDR3: TGTGCCACCAGTAGGGAGGAGAATGAAAAACTGTTTTTT. Amino acids: CATSREENEKLFF. Filled out from reference TRBV15 and TRBJ1-4, the complete variable domain reads DAMVIQNPRYQVTQFGKPVTLSCSQTLNHNVMYWYQQKSSQAPKLLFHYYDKDFNNEADTPDNFQSRRPNTSFCFLDIRSPGLGDTAMYLCATSREENEKLFFGSGTQLSVL.

The V call is TRBV9, the J call TRBJ2-1, with D unclear. V lost 0 bases, J lost 10 bases, and 14 bases lay in between. The CDR3 loop spans 14 amino acids. Germline assignment: CDR1 SGDLS and CDR2 YYNGEE. The chain's CDR3 is CASSVGRMPREQFF. The CDR3 DNA is TGTGCCAGCAGCGTAGGACGAATGCCGAGAGAGCAGTTCTTC.

This chain links TRBV5-1 with TRBJ1-2; D might be TRBD1 (6 bases). This CDR3 contains 13 residues. The V gene lost 1 base and the J gene lost 3 bases, with 7 bases spanning the gap. Looked up from germline, CDR1 is SGHRS and CDR2 is YFSETQ. CDR3 sequence: CASSLSGDYGYTF. The CDR3 DNA is TGCGCCAGCAGCTTGTCAGGGGACTATGGCTACACCTTC.

The V gene is TRBV6-4, the J gene TRBJ1-6; 8 bases match TRBD1. Germline CDR1 reads MRHNA; CDR2 reads SNTAGT. CDR3 size: 15 residues. Germline trimming cut 6 bases from V and 6 bases from J; bases unmatched to any gene: 7. The CDR3 region has the DNA TGTGCCAGCAGGCCCGGGACAGGCGGTAATTCACCCCTCCACTTT. It encodes CASRPGTGGNSPLHF.

V and J are TRBV19 and TRBJ1-6; no clear D gene. This CDR3 has 13 amino acids. In germline, CDR1 is LNHDA, CDR2 SQIVND (reference sequence). Trimming took 8 bases from V and 1 from J, leaving 6 bases between them. CDR3 nucleotide sequence: TGTGCCAGTTCGCGGTCCTATAATTCACCCCTCCACTTT. Translated: CASSRSYNSPLHF.

This clone was observed once. The J gene is TRBJ1-1, the V gene TRBV5-1; D unclear. The CDR3 contains 15 residues. With 7 bases removed from V and 5 bases from J, the gap between germline ends came to 21 bases. Per the germline V gene, CDR1 is SGHRS and CDR2 is YFSETQ. CDR3 residues: CASEADQRMRTEAFF. The DNA of the CDR3 is TGCGCCAGCGAGGCAGATCAGCGGATGAGGACTGAAGCTTTCTTT.